The clone carrying this TCR beta chain showed up many times. Its cognate antigen is unknown. The source of the sample is a study of early T cells in non-severe SARS-CoV-2 infection. As for the study in general: The study sequenced bulk RNA from unsorted whole blood, with chains unpaired.

Unique molecular identifiers tagged individual cDNA molecules. TCRdb reanalysed the 5' RACE reads using MiXCR and keeps one entry per CDR3 protein. In the table there are about 35,000 distinct CDR3 sequences, about 5.5% of which are singletons. This CDR3 region has 12 residues. Trimming removed 5 bases from V and 10 bases from J, with 12 bases in between. Per germline, CDR1 LGHNT and CDR2 FRNRAP. Regarding the study as a whole: Matching results from VDJdb favored anti-spike CD8 responses, leaving private and CD4 specificities undetected.

The receptor was isolated from an adult who was a healthcare worker with PCR-confirmed SARS-CoV-2 infection or an uninfected control (not recorded which). The J gene is TRBJ2-1, the V gene TRBV12-5; D uncertain. The specimen was whole blood, collected at baseline. The CDR3 protein is CASGPSPQEQFF. The CDR3 DNA is TGTGCTAGTGGTCCCTCCCCCCAGGAGCAGTTCTTC.